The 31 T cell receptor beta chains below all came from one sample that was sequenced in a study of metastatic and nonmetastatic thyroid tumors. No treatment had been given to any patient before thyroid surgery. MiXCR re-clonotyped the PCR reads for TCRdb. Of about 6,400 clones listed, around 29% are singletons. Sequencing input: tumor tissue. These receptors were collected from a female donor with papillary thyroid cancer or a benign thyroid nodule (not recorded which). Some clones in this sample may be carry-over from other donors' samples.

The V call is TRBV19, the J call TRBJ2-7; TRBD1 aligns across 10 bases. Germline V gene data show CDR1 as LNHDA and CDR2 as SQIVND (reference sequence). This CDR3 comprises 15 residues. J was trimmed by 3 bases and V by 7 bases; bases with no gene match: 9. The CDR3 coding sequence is TGTGCCAGTAAGGGGACAGGGGAAGGTGTCTACGAGCAGTACTTC. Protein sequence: CASKGTGEGVYEQYF. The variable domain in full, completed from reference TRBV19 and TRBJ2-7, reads DGGITQSPKYLFRKEGQNVTLSCEQNLNHDAMYWYRQDPGQGLRLIYYSQIVNDFQKGDIAEGYSVSREKKESFPLTVTSAQKNPTAFYLCASKGTGEGVYEQYFGPGTRLTVT.

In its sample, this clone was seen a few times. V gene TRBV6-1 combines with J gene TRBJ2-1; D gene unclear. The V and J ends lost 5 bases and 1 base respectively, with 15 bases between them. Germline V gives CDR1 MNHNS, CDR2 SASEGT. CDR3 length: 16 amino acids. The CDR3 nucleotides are TGTGCCAGCAGTCCCGCCCCGCCAGGATCCTACAATGAGCAGTTCTTC. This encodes CASSPAPPGSYNEQFF.

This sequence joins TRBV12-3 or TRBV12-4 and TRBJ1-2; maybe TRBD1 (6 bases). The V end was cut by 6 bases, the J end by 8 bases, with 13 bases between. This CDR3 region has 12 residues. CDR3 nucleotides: TGTGCCAGCAGGGACAGCCCGGGGGGCTACACCTTC. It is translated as CASRDSPGGYTF.

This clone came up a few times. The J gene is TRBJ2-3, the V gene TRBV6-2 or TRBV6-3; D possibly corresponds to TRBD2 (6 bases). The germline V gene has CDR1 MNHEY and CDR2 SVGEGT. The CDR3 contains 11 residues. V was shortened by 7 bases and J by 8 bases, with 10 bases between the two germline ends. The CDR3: CASKRELTQYF. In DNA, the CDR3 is TGTGCCAGCAAACGGGAGCTTACGCAGTATTTT.

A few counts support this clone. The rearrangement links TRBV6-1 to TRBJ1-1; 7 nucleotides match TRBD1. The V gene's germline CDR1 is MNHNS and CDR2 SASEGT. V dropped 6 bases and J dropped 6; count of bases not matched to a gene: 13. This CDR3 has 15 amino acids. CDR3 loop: CASRRETGMAAEAFF. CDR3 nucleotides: TGTGCCAGCAGAAGAGAGACAGGGATGGCCGCTGAAGCTTTCTTT.

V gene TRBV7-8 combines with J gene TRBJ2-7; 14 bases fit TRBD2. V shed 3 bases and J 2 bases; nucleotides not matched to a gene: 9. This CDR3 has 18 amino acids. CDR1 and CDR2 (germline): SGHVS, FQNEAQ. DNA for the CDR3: TGTGCCAGCAGCTTTACCGGGACTAGCGGGAGCTCCGCCTACGAGCAGTACTTC. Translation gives CASSFTGTSGSSAYEQYF.

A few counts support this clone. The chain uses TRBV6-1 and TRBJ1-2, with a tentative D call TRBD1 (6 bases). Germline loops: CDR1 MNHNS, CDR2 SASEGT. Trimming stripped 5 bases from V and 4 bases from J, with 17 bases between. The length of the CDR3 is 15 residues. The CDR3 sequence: CASSTQRTGIYGYTF. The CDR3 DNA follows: TGTGCCAGCAGTACCCAGAGAACAGGGATCTATGGCTACACCTTC.

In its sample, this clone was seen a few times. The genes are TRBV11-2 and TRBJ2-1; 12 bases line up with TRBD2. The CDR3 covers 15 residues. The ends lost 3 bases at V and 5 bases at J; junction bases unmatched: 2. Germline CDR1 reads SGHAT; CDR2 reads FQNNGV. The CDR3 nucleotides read TGTGCCAGCAGCTTCGGACTAGCGGGGAACAATGAGCAGTTCTTC. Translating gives CASSFGLAGNNEQFF.

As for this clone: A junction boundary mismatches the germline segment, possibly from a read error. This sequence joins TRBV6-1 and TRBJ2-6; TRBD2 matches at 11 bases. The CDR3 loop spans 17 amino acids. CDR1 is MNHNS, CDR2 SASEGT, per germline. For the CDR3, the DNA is TGTGCCAGCAGTATAGCGGGAGGGATCTCTGGGGCCAACGTCCCGACTTTC. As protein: CASSIAGGISGANVPTF.

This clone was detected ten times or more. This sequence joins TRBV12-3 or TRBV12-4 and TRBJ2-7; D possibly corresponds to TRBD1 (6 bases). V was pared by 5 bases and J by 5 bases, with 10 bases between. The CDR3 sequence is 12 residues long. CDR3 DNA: TGTGCCAGCAGTCCGGACAGAAACGAGCAGTACTTC. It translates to CASSPDRNEQYF.

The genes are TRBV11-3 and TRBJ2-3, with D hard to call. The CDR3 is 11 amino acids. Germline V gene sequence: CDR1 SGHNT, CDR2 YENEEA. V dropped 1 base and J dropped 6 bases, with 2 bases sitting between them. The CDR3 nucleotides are TGTGCCAGCAGCTTAGCTGATACGCAGTATTTT. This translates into CASSLADTQYF. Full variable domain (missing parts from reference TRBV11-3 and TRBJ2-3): EAGVVQSPRYKIIEKKQPVAFWCNPISGHNTLYWYLQNLGQGPELLIRYENEEAVDDSQLPKDRFSAERLKGVDSTLKIQPAELGDSAVYLCASSLADTQYFGPGTRLTVL.

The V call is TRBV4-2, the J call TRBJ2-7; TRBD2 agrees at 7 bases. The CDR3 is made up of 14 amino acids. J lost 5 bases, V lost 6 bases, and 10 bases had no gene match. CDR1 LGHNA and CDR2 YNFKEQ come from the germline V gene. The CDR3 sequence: CASSVAGATHEQYF. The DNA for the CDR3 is TGTGCCAGCAGTGTGGCGGGAGCAACCCACGAGCAGTACTTC.

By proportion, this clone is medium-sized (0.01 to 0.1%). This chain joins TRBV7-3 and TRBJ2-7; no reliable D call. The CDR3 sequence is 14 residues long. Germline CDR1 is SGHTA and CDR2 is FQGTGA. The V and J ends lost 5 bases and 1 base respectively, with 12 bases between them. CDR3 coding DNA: TGTGCCAGCAGCGCCGCGCCGCATTCCTACGAGCAGTACTTC. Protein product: CASSAAPHSYEQYF. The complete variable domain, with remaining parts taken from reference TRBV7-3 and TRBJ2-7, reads GAGVSQTPSNKVTEKGKYVELRCDPISGHTALYWYRQSLGQGPEFLIYFQGTGAADDSGLPNDRFFAVRPEGSVSTLKIQRTERGDSAVYLCASSAAPHSYEQYFGPGTRLTVT.

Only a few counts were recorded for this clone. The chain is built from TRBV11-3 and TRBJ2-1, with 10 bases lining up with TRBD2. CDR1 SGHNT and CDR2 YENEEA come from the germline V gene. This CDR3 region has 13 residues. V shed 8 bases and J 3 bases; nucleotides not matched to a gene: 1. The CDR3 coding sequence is TGTGCCAGCCGGACTAGCGGCTACAATGAGCAGTTCTTC. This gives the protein CASRTSGYNEQFF.

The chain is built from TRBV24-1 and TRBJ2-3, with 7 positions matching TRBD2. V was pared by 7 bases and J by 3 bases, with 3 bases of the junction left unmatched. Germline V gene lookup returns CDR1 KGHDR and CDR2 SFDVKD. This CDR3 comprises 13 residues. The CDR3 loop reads CATRAGATDTQYF. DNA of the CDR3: TGTGCCACCAGGGCGGGAGCAACAGATACGCAGTATTTT.

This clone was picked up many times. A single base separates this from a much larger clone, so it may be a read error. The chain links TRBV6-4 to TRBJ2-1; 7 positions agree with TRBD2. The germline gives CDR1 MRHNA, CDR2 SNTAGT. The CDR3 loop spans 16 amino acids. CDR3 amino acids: CASSDSAGDPYNGQFF. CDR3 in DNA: TGTGCCAGCAGTGACTCTGCGGGAGACCCCTACAATGGGCAGTTCTTC.

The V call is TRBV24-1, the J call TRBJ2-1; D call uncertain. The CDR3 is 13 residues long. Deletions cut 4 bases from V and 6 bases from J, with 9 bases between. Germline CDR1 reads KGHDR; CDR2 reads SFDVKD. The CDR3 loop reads CATSDYMLNEQFF. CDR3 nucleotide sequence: TGTGCCACCAGTGACTATATGCTCAATGAGCAGTTCTTC.

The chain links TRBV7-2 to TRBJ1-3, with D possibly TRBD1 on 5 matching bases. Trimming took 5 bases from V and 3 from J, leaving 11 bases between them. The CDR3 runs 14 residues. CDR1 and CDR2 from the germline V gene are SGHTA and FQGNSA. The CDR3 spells CASSPWGSGNTIYF. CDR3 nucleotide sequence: TGTGCCAGCAGCCCGTGGGGGAGTGGAAACACCATATATTTT. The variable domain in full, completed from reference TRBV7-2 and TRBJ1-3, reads GAGVSQSPSNKVTEKGKDVELRCDPISGHTALYWYRQSLGQGLEFLIYFQGNSAPDKSGLPSDRFSAERTGGSVSTLTIQRTQQEDSAVYLCASSPWGSGNTIYFGEGSWLTVV.

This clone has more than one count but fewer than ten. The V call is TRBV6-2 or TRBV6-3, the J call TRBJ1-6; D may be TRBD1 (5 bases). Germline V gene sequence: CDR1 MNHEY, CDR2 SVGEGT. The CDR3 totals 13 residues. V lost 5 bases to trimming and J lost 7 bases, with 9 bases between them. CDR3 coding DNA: TGTGCCAGCAGTGAGACAGAAAATTCACCCCTCCACTTT. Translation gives CASSETENSPLHF.

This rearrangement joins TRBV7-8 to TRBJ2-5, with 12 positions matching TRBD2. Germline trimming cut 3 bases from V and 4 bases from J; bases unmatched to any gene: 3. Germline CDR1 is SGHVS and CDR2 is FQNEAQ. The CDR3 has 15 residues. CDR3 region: CASSFLTSGGETQYF. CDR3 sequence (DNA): TGTGCCAGCAGCTTCCTGACTAGCGGGGGAGAGACCCAGTACTTC.

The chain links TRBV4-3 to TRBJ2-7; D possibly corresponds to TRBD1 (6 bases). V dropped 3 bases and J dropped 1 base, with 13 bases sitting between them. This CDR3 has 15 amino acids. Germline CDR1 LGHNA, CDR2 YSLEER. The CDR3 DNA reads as TGCGCCAGCAGCCAGTACCGGGACATATCCTACGAGCAGTACTTC. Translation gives CASSQYRDISYEQYF.

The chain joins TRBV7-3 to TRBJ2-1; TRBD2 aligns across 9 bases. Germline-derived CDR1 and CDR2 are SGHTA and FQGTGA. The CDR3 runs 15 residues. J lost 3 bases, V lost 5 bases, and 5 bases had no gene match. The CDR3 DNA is TGTGCCAGCAGCCCATTAGCGGGAGTCTACAATGAGCAGTTCTTC. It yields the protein CASSPLAGVYNEQFF.

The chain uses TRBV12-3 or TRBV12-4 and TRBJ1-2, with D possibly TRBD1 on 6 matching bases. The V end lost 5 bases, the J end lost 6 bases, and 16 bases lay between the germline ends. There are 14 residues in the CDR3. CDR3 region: CASSESGVWDGYTF. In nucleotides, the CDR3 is TGTGCCAGCAGTGAATCAGGGGTCTGGGATGGCTACACCTTC.

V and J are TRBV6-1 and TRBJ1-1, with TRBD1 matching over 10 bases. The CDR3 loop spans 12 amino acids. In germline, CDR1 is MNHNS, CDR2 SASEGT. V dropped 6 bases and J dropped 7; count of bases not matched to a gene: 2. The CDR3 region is CASSGQGVEAFF. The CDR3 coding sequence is TGTGCCAGCAGCGGACAGGGGGTTGAAGCTTTCTTT.

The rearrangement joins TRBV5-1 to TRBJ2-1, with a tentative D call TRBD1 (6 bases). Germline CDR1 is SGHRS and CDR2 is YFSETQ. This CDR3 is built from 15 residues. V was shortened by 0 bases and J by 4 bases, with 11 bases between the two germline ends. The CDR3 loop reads CASSLDVGGYNEQFF. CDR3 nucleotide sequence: TGCGCCAGCAGCTTGGACGTAGGGGGATACAATGAGCAGTTCTTC. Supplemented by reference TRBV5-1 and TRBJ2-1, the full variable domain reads KAGVTQTPRYLIKTRGQQVTLSCSPISGHRSVSWYQQTPGQGLQFLFEYFSETQRNKGNFPGRFSGRQFSNSRSEMNVSTLELGDSALYLCASSLDVGGYNEQFFGPGTRLTVL.

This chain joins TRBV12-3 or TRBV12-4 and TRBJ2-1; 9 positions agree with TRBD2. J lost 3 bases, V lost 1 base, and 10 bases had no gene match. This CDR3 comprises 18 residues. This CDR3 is CASSLEREAASCYNEQFF. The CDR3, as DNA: TGTGCCAGCAGTTTAGAGCGGGAGGCGGCTAGCTGCTACAATGAGCAGTTCTTC.

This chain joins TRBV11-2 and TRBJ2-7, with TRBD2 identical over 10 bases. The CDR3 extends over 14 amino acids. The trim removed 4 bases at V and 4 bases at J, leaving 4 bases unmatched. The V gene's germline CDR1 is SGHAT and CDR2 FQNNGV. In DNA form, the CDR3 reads TGTGCCAGCAGCTGGAGCGGGGGGGCGTACGAGCAGTACTTC. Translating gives CASSWSGGAYEQYF.

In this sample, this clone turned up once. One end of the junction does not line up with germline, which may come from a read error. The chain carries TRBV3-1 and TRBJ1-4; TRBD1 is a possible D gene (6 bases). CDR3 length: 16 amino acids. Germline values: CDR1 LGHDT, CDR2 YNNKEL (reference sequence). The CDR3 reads CTSSLSRGLSNEKLFF. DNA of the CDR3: TGTACCAGCAGCCTTTCAAGGGGGTTGTCTAATGAAAAACTGTTTTTT. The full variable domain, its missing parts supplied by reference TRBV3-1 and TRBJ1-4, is DTAVSQTPKYLVTQMGNDKSIKCEQNLGHDTMYWYKQDSKKFLKIMFSYNNKELIINETVPNRFSPKSPDKAHLNLHINSLELGDSAVYFCTSSLSRGLSNEKLFFGSGTQLSVL.

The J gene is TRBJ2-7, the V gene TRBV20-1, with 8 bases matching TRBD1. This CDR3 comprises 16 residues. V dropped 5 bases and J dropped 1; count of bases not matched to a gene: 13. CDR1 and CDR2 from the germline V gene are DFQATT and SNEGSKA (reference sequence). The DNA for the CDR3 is TGCAGTGCTTCCGGGACAGGCCGATTGCTTTCCTACGAGCAGTACTTC. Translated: CSASGTGRLLSYEQYF.

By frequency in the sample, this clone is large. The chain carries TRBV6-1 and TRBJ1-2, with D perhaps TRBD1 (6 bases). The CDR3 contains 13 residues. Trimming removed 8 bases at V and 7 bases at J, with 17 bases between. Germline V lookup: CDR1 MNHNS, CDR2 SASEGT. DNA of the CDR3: TGTGCCAGCGGGCTGGACAGTGGGGCTGGCTACACCTTC. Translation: CASGLDSGAGYTF.

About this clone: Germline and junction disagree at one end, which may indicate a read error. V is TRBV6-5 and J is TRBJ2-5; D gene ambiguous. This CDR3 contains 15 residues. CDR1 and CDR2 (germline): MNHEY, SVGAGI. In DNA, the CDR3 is TGTGTCAGCAGATACTCCGGCAGGAGTTACGAGACCCAGTACTTC. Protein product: CVSRYSGRSYETQYF.